Listed below are T cell receptor beta chains from one sample, sequenced in a study of T cells in localized non-small cell lung cancer. Method: immunoSEQ multiplex PCR; TCRdb's copy keeps in-frame clones and lacks some. The table shows about 40,000 clones, with 85% to 90% occurring only once. The input for sequencing was peripheral blood, taken before any cancer treatment. The receptor set was obtained from a man between 18 and 50 years old with stage I lung adenocarcinoma. Each CDR3 is given with its conserved first and last residue. A D gene is named only where the DNA matches it firmly. A clone size is listed for some rows: how often the clone was seen (once, few, many), or a class if it is expanded.

NA,11,TRBJ2-2,NA,TRBV6-5,CATRRTGELFF,TGTGCCACCAGGCGGACCGGGGAGCTGTTTTTT
NA,14,TRBJ1-2,NA,TRBV4-3,CASSQEKEVYGYTF,TGCGCCAGCAGCCAAGAGAAGGAGGTATATGGCTACACCTTC
TRBD1,15,TRBJ2-2,NA,TRBV19,CASTLGQGKSGELFF,TGTGCCAGTACCCTGGGACAGGGGAAATCCGGGGAGCTGTTTTTT
TRBD1,15,TRBJ1-1,once,TRBV5-4,CASSQGQGSNTEAFF,TGTGCCAGCAGCCAGGGACAGGGTTCGAACACTGAAGCTTTCTTT
NA,14,TRBJ1-1,few,TRBV5-1,CASATEGSLAKAFF,TGCGCCAGCGCGACGGAGGGTTCTCTTGCTAAAGCTTTCTTT
NA,13,TRBJ1-1,once,TRBV6-5,CASSYDPNTEAFF,TGTGCCAGCAGTTACGACCCCAACACTGAAGCTTTCTTT
NA,15,TRBJ2-2,NA,TRBV15,CATSRDITNTGELFF,TGTGCCACCAGCAGAGACATTACGAACACCGGGGAGCTGTTTTTT
NA,13,TRBJ1-1,NA,TRBV29-1,CSVERQLNTEALF,TGCAGCGTTGAGCGGCAGCTGAACACTGAAGCTCTCTTT
NA,15,TRBJ1-1,NA,TRBV14,CASSRSGGRGTEAFF,TGTGCCAGCAGCCGATCGGGGGGGCGCGGGACTGAAGCTTTCTTT
NA,13,TRBJ1-2,NA,TRBV7-2,CASSLANNYGYTF,TGTGCCAGCAGCTTAGCAAATAACTATGGCTACACCTTC
NA,14,TRBJ1-1,once,TRBV29-1,CSVALGQRNTEAFF,TGCAGCGTTGCACTCGGACAGAGAAACACTGAAGCTTTCTTT
NA,16,TRBJ1-1,NA,TRBV19,CASSINIPKVGTEAFF,TGTGCCAGTAGTATAAATATCCCTAAGGTGGGGACTGAAGCTTTCTTT
NA,12,TRBJ1-1,NA,TRBV29-1,CSVGFRNTEAFF,TGCAGCGTTGGGTTTAGAAACACTGAAGCTTTCTTT
NA,14,TRBJ2-3,once,TRBV9,CASSVGDTSDTQYF,TGTGCCAGCAGCGTAGGGGACACTTCAGATACGCAGTATTTT
NA,17,TRBJ1-3,NA,TRBV7-2,CASSLEIGRVYGNTIYF,TGTGCCAGCAGCTTAGAAATCGGCAGGGTATATGGAAACACCATATATTTT
NA,12,TRBJ1-2,NA,TRBV30,CAWSRMGDGYTF,TGTGCCTGGAGTCGGATGGGGGATGGCTACACCTTC
TRBD2,16,TRBJ2-5,NA,TRBV18,CASSPGVTSGEETQYF,TGTGCCAGCTCACCGGGGGTAACTAGCGGGGAAGAGACCCAGTACTTC
NA,14,TRBJ2-1,NA,TRBV7-3,CASSPVGGNNEQFF,TGTGCCAGCAGCCCAGTTGGGGGGAACAATGAGCAGTTCTTC
NA,15,TRBJ2-7,NA,TRBV4-1,CASSQADTYRYEQYF,TGCGCCAGCAGCCAGGCGGACACATACCGCTACGAGCAGTACTTC
NA,14,TRBJ1-1,NA,TRBV18,CASSPTGPNTEAFF,TGTGCCAGCTCACCGACAGGACCGAACACTGAAGCTTTCTTT
NA,14,TRBJ2-1,NA,TRBV7-2,CASSLGFLGGEQFF,TGTGCCAGCAGCTTAGGTTTCTTGGGCGGTGAGCAGTTCTTC
NA,14,TRBJ1-2,NA,TRBV19,CASRDRILSSGYTF,TGTGCCAGTAGAGACAGGATCCTCTCGTCGGGCTACACCTTC
TRBD1,15,TRBJ2-6,once,TRBV13,CASSPTGAGANVLTF,TGTGCCAGCAGCCCCACAGGGGCTGGGGCCAACGTCCTGACTTTC
NA,13,TRBJ1-2,NA,TRBV5-1,CASSRAGPGGYTF,TGCGCCAGCAGCCGCGCGGGGCCGGGGGGCTACACTTTC
NA,15,TRBJ2-5,NA,TRBV5-6,CASSSVGRTIETQYF,TGTGCCAGCAGCTCCGTCGGACGGACGATAGAGACCCAGTACTTC
NA,13,TRBJ2-1,NA,TRBV5-1,CASSLGDGRGGFF,TGCGCCAGCAGCTTGGGTGATGGGCGGGGTGGGTTCTTC
TRBD1,16,TRBJ2-7,NA,TRBV7-2,CASSSAAGQGNHEQYF,TGTGCCAGCAGCTCCGCGGCGGGACAGGGTAACCACGAGCAGTACTTC
NA,16,TRBJ1-1,NA,TRBV7-9,CASSLWGAGDGTEAFF,TGTGCCAGCAGCTTATGGGGGGCTGGTGATGGCACTGAAGCTTTCTTT
NA,15,TRBJ1-2,NA,TRBV27,CASSLSSAGLRGYTF,TGTGCCAGCAGTTTATCCTCGGCAGGGTTGAGGGGCTACACCTTC
NA,14,TRBJ2-5,NA,TRBV6-1,CASRQTGIGETQYF,TGTGCCAGCAGGCAAACAGGGATCGGGGAGACCCAGTACTTC
TRBD1,16,TRBJ1-1,NA,TRBV4-1,CASSLGTGAGDTEAFF,TGCGCCAGCAGCCTCGGGACAGGGGCTGGGGACACTGAAGCTTTCTTT
TRBD1,16,TRBJ1-3,NA,TRBV9,CASSAGQGLSGNTIYF,TGTGCCAGCAGCGCGGGACAGGGGCTTTCTGGAAACACCATATATTTT
TRBD2,14,TRBJ2-5,NA,TRBV7-2,CASSSAGRGGTQYF,TGTGCCAGCAGCTCGGCGGGGAGGGGCGGGACCCAGTACTTC